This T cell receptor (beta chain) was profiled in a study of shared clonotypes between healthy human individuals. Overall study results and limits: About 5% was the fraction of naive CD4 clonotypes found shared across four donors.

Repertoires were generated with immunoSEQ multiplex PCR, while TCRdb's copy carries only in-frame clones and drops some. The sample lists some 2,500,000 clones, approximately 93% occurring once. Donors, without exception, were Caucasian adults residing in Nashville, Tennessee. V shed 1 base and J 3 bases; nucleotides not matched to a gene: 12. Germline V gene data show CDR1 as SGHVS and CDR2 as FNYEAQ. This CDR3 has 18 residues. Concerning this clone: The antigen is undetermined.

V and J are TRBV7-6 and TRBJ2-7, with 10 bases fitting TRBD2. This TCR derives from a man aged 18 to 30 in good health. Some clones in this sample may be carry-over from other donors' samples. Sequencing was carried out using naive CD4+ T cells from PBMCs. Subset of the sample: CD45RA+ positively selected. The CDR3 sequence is CASSLDAPSGSFVYEQYF. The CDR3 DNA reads TGTGCCAGCAGCTTAGATGCCCCTAGCGGGAGTTTTGTCTACGAGCAGTACTTC.